Shown below are 7 T cell receptor beta chains from a single sample sequenced in a study of PD-L1 blockade in urothelial cancer. Profiling relied on immunoSEQ multiplex PCR, and the TCRdb table lists in-frame clones only, not all of them. The top ten clones hold over 9.5% of a sample with fewer than 50,000 clones, about four fifths of them seen once. Time point reported: pretreatment peripheral blood. The material sequenced was PBMCs, taken around atezolizumab (anti-PD-L1) treatment. Source of these receptors: a man between 65 and 85 years old with urothelial cancer.

The chain has TRBV10-3 and TRBJ2-3; D is unclear. The V gene lost 2 bases and the J gene lost 2 bases, with 8 bases spanning the gap. Germline values: CDR1 ENHRY, CDR2 SYGVKD. The CDR3 covers 14 residues. The CDR3 loop is CAISEEPPTDTQYF. The CDR3 nucleotides are TGTGCCATCAGTGAGGAGCCCCCCACAGATACGCAGTATTTT.

The genes are TRBV15 and TRBJ2-2; D might be TRBD1 (5 bases). The germline V gene has CDR1 LNHNV and CDR2 YYDKDF (reference sequence). The CDR3 sequence is 16 residues long. With 0 bases removed from V and 0 bases from J, the gap between germline ends came to 8 bases. The CDR3 here is CATSRDRVSNTGELFF. The CDR3 bases are TGTGCCACCAGCAGAGACAGGGTTTCGAACACCGGGGAGCTGTTTTTT.

The V gene is TRBV5-6, the J gene TRBJ1-5; D might be TRBD1 (6 bases). The CDR3 is made up of 15 amino acids. Germline-derived CDR1 and CDR2 are SGHDT and YYEEEE. The V end lost 2 bases, the J end lost 2 bases, and 11 bases lay between the germline ends. The CDR3 bases are TGTGCCAGCAGCTTCAAGACAGGTGGCAATCAGCCCCAGCATTTT. Its protein is CASSFKTGGNQPQHF.

The gene calls are TRBV4-1 and TRBJ2-1; 7 nucleotides line up with TRBD2. J was trimmed by 4 bases and V by 6 bases; bases with no gene match: 6. The CDR3 is 14 residues long. Germline CDR1 MGHRA, CDR2 YSYEKL. The CDR3 DNA reads as TGCGCCAGCAGTCTAGCGGCCGTGTACAATGAGCAGTTCTTC. Residues: CASSLAAVYNEQFF.

The rearrangement uses TRBV2 and TRBJ2-3; 12 bases line up with TRBD2. This CDR3 is built from 17 residues. Germline V gene data show CDR1 as SNHLY and CDR2 as FYNNEI. V shed 5 bases, J shed 7 bases, and the junction held 13 bases outside the gene matches. The CDR3 DNA is TGTGCCAGCAGTTTGGACCTGACTAGCGGGAGTAGAAATACGCAGTATTTT. Encoded protein: CASSLDLTSGSRNTQYF.

The chain recombines TRBV5-1 with TRBJ2-7; 13 bases align to TRBD2. The CDR3 totals 15 residues. Germline V gives CDR1 SGHRS, CDR2 YFSETQ. The ends lost 2 bases at V and 6 bases at J; junction bases unmatched: 5. The CDR3 protein is CASSLSTSGRGEQYF. The CDR3 DNA sequence: TGCGCCAGCAGCTTATCAACTAGCGGGAGGGGCGAGCAGTACTTC.

This clone occurred a few times. The CDR3: CASSLRDPYNEQFF. CDR3 DNA sequence: TGTGCCAGCAGCTTGCGGGATCCCTACAATGAGCAGTTCTTC. The J gene is TRBJ2-1, the V gene TRBV5-6; a weak D match, TRBD2 (5 bases). V was cut by 1 base and J by 2 bases, with 7 bases left in between. This CDR3 contains 14 residues. Germline CDR1 is SGHDT and CDR2 is YYEEEE.